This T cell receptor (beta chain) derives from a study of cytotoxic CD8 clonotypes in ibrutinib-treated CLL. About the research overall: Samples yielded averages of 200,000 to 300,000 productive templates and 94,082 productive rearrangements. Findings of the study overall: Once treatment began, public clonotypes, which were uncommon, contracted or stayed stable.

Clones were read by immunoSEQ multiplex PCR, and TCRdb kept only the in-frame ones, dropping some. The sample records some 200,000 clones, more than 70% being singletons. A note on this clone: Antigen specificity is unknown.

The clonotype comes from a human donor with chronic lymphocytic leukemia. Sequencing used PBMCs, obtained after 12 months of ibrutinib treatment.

The CDR3 sequence: CATSGTWTSGYNEQFF. CDR3 nucleotide sequence: TGTGCCACCAGCGGGACATGGACTAGCGGCTACAATGAGCAGTTCTTC. The V gene is TRBV15, the J gene TRBJ2-1; 10 positions agree with TRBD2. The CDR3 is 16 residues long. Germline-derived CDR1 and CDR2 are LNHNV and YYDKDF (reference sequence). V shed 5 bases, J shed 3 bases, and the junction held 7 bases outside the gene matches.